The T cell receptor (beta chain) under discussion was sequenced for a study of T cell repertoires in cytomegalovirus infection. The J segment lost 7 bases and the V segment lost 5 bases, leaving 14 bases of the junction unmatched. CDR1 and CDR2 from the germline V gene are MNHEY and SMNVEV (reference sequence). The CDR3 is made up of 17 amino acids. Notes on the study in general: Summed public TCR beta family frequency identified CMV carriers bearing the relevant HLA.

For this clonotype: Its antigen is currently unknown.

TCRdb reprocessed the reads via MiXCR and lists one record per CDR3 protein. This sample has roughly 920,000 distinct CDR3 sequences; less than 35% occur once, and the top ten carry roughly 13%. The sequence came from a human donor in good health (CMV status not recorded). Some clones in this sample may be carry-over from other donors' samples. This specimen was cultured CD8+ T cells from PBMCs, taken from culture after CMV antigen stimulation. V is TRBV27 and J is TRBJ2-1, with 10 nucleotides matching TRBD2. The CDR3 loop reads CASSTRASGGPGNEQFF. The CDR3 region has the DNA TGTGCCAGCAGTACCCGGGCTAGCGGGGGCCCGGGGAATGAGCAGTTCTTC.